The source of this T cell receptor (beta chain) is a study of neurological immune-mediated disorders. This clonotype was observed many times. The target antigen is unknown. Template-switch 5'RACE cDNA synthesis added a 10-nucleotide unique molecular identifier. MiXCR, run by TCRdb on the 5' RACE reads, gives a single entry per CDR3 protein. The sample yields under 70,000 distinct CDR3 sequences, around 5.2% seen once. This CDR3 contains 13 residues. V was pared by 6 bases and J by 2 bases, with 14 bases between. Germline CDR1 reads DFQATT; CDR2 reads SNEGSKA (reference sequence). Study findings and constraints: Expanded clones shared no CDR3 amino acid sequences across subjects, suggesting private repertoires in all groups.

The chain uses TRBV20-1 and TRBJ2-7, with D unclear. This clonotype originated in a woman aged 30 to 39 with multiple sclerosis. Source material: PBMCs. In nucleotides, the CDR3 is TGCAGTGCAGAGATGCATCGGGCCTACGAGCAGTACTTC. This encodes CSAEMHRAYEQYF.